These 12 T cell receptor beta chains were sequenced from one sample in a study of blood T cell repertoires in COVID-19. Clones were read by immunoSEQ multiplex PCR, and TCRdb kept only the in-frame ones, dropping some. The repertoire holds around 450,000 clones, with 85% to 90% as singletons. Specimen: peripheral blood. These receptors came from a woman aged 25 to 45 with acute or convalescent COVID-19.

The J gene is TRBJ2-3, the V gene TRBV4-2; D might be TRBD2 (6 bases). The V gene lost 4 bases and the J gene lost 4 bases, with 12 bases spanning the gap. Germline V gene lookup returns CDR1 LGHNA and CDR2 YNFKEQ. CDR3 length equals 14 residues. CDR3 DNA: TGTGCCAGCAGCCCGGGACTCGGCGCAGATACGCAGTATTTT. Residues: CASSPGLGADTQYF.

The J gene is TRBJ1-5, the V gene TRBV5-6; 7 bases map to TRBD1. From germline, CDR1 is SGHDT and CDR2 YYEEEE. The ends lost 4 bases at V and 4 bases at J; junction bases unmatched: 2. This CDR3 has 13 amino acids. In nucleotides, the CDR3 is TGTGCCAGCAGCGTACAGGGGAATCAGCCCCAGCATTTT. Protein sequence: CASSVQGNQPQHF.

The chain links TRBV27 to TRBJ2-5; 8 nucleotides match TRBD1. V was pared by 4 bases and J by 5 bases, with 9 bases of the junction left unmatched. This CDR3 spans 15 amino acids. Germline CDR1 reads MNHEY; CDR2 reads SMNVEV (reference sequence). The CDR3 coding sequence is TGTGCCAGCAGTTCCGGACAGGGAATCCCCGAGACCCAGTACTTC. Translating it yields CASSSGQGIPETQYF.

V and J are TRBV5-4 and TRBJ2-2, with TRBD2 identical over 9 bases. Germline trimming cut 2 bases from V and 5 bases from J; bases unmatched to any gene: 4. Germline values: CDR1 SGHNT, CDR2 YYREEE (reference sequence). The CDR3 is 15 amino acids. CDR3 coding DNA: TGTGCCAGCAGCTTTTGGCTAGCGGGGACCGGGGAGCTGTTTTTT. Amino acids: CASSFWLAGTGELFF.

The chain combines TRBV29-1 with TRBJ2-7; 7 bases line up with TRBD1. The CDR3 contains 14 residues. The V gene's germline CDR1 is SQVTM and CDR2 ANQGSEA. The ends lost 6 bases at V and 3 bases at J; junction bases unmatched: 11. The CDR3 sequence is CSVQPGQRIYEQYF. In nucleotides, the CDR3 is TGCAGCGTCCAACCGGGACAGCGAATCTACGAGCAGTACTTC.

The genes are TRBV5-6 and TRBJ2-2, with D uncertain. Trimming shortened V by 3 bases and J by 8 bases, and 8 bases separated the two germline ends. Germline V gene lookup returns CDR1 SGHDT and CDR2 YYEEEE. The CDR3 totals 12 residues. CDR3 amino acids: CASSSSGGELFF. In DNA, the CDR3 is TGTGCCAGCAGCTCCTCAGGTGGGGAGCTGTTTTTT.

This clone is judged medium-sized (0.01 to 0.1%). This chain uses TRBV6-1 with TRBJ2-1; possibly TRBD2 for D (7 bases). The CDR3 consists of 18 residues. In germline, CDR1 is MNHNS, CDR2 SASEGT. V lost 2 bases, J lost 5 bases, and 22 bases lay in between. CDR3 loop: CASSEPVRGRLRHNEQFF. The CDR3, as DNA: TGTGCCAGCAGTGAACCTGTGCGGGGGCGACTAAGACACAATGAGCAGTTCTTC.

The gene calls are TRBV28 and TRBJ2-5, with 14 bases that match TRBD2. The CDR3 length is 17 residues. Germline V lookup: CDR1 MDHEN, CDR2 SYDVKM. The junction had 10 bases not matched to a gene; V was cut back by 6 bases and J by 4 bases. CDR3 region: CASSQSGTSGGGETQYF. CDR3 in DNA: TGTGCCAGCAGCCAAAGCGGGACTAGCGGGGGAGGAGAGACCCAGTACTTC.

This clone has a single count. The chain links TRBV10-2 to TRBJ1-5; weak D call: TRBD1 (5 bases). The CDR3 spans 13 residues. CDR1 WSHSY and CDR2 SAAADI come from the germline V gene. The V and J ends lost 3 bases and 7 bases respectively, with 10 bases between them. The CDR3, as DNA: TGCGCCAGCAGTGACAGGGTCGAACAGCCCCAGCATTTT. Translating gives CASSDRVEQPQHF.

The V and J genes are TRBV11-3 and TRBJ1-6; D gene unclear. CDR1 is SGHNT, CDR2 YENEEA, per germline. Trimming took 5 bases from V and 4 from J, leaving 24 bases between them. This CDR3 contains 19 residues. This CDR3 reads CASSPDKAGIRIYNSPLHF. The CDR3 DNA follows: TGTGCCAGCAGCCCAGATAAGGCGGGGATTAGGATTTATAATTCACCCCTCCACTTT.

The chain carries TRBV28 and TRBJ2-3, with 12 bases aligning to TRBD2. This CDR3 is built from 16 residues. The V gene's germline CDR1 is MDHEN and CDR2 SYDVKM. V lost 7 bases and J lost 6; bases outside the gene matches: 11. CDR3 bases: TGTGCCAGCACTTCCCCTAGCGGGGGGGCCGCTGATACGCAGTATTTT. Translated: CASTSPSGGAADTQYF.

The sample holds a few counts of this clone. V usage is TRBV6-2 or TRBV6-3 and J usage is TRBJ1-1; D perhaps matches TRBD1 (6 bases). V gave up 4 bases and J gave up 2 bases, with 11 bases separating them. CDR1 is MNHEY, CDR2 SVGEGT, per germline. This CDR3 comprises 14 residues. The CDR3 here is CASSWGPGNTEAFF. The CDR3, as DNA: TGTGCCAGCAGTTGGGGGCCAGGAAACACTGAAGCTTTCTTT.